This T cell receptor (beta chain) was profiled in a study of blood T cells in healthy people across ages. This clonotype appeared a few times. A second roughly 6 to 12 cycle PCR used barcoded and J-beta primers. TCRdb processed the 5' RACE reads anew with MiXCR; each CDR3 protein has one entry. The data hold over 1,500,000 distinct CDR3 sequences, with around half observed a single time. Between the trimmed V and J ends, which lost 7 bases and 5 bases, there was a span of 20 bases. Germline V gene sequence: CDR1 SQVTM, CDR2 ANQGSEA. This CDR3 has 14 residues. The donors, aged 6 to 90, were healthy Caucasians from Russia.

Material for sequencing was blood. The V gene is TRBV29-1, the J gene TRBJ2-5; D possibly uses TRBD1 or TRBD2 (6 bases each). This clonotype was obtained from a woman in her thirties or forties in good health. The DNA for the CDR3 is TGCAGCGCCCCCGGGAAAGGAGGGGGGGAGACCCAGTACTTC. Translating it yields CSAPGKGGGETQYF.